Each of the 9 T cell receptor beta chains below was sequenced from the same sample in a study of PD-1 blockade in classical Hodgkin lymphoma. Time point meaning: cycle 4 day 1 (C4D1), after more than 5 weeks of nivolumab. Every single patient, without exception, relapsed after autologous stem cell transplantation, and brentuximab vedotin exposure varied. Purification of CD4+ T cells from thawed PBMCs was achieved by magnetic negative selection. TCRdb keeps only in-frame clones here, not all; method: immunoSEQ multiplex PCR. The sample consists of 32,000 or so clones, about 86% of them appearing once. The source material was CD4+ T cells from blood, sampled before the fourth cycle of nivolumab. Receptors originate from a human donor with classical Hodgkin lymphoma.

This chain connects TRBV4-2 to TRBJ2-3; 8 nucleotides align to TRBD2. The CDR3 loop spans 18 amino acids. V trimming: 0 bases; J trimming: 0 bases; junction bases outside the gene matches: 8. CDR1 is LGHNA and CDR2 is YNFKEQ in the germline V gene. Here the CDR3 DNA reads TGTGCCAGCAGCCAAGATCGTCGGCGGGGGGCCAGCACAGATACGCAGTATTTT. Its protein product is CASSQDRRRGASTDTQYF.

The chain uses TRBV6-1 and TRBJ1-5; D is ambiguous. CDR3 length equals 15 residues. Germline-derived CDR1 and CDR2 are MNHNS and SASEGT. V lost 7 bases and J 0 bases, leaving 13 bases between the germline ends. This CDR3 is CASTVSQYSNQPQHF. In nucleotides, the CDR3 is TGTGCCAGCACCGTCAGTCAGTATAGCAATCAGCCCCAGCATTTT.

CDR3 protein: CASSQQVPGWEQYF. For the CDR3, the DNA is TGCGCCAGCAGCCAGCAGGTTCCTGGCTGGGAGCAGTACTTC. This chain uses TRBV5-1 with TRBJ2-7; no clear D gene. This CDR3 is built from 14 residues. With 4 bases removed from V and 7 bases from J, the gap between germline ends came to 18 bases. Germline lookup yields CDR1 SGHRS and CDR2 YFSETQ.

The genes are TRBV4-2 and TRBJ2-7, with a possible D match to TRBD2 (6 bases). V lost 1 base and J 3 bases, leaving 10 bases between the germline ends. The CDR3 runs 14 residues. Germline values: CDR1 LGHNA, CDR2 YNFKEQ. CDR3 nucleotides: TGTGCCAGCAGCCAAGCGGGGGTAGGCTACGAGCAGTACTTC. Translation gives CASSQAGVGYEQYF.

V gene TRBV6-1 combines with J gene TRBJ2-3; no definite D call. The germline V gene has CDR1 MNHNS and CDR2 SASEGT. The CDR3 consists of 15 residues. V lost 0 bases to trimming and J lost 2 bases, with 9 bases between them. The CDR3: CASSEALGPTDTQYF. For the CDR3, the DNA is TGTGCCAGCAGTGAAGCGCTCGGCCCCACAGATACGCAGTATTTT.

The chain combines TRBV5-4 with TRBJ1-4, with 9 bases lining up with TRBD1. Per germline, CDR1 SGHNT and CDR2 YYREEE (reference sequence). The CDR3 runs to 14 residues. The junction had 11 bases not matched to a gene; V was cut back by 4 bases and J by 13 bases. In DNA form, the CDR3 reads TGTGCCAGCAGCGCCGGGACAGGGATATCGGTACTGTTTTTT. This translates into CASSAGTGISVLFF.

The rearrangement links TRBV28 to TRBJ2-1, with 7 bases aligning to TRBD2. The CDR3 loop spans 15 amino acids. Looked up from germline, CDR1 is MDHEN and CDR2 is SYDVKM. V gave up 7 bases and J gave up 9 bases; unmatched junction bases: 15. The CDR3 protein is CASIRGRARGGEQFF. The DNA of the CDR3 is TGTGCCAGCATTCGTGGGAGGGCAAGAGGCGGTGAGCAGTTCTTC.

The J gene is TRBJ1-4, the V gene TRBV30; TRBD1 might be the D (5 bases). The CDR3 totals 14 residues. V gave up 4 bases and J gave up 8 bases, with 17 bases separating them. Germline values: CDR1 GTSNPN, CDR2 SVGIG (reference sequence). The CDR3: CAWNGDSLAEKLFF. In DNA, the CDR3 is TGTGCCTGGAACGGGGACTCGCTAGCCGAAAAACTGTTTTTT.

CDR3 region: CATSRGVEDYEKLFF. The CDR3 DNA reads as TGTGCCACCAGCAGAGGTGTAGAGGATTATGAAAAACTGTTTTTT. The V call is TRBV15, the J call TRBJ1-4, with D uncertain. V was clipped by 1 base and J by 6 bases, with 12 bases between them. The CDR3 is made up of 15 amino acids. Germline-derived CDR1 and CDR2 are LNHNV and YYDKDF (reference sequence). The complete variable domain, with remaining parts taken from reference TRBV15 and TRBJ1-4, reads DAMVIQNPRYQVTQFGKPVTLSCSQTLNHNVMYWYQQKSSQAPKLLFHYYDKDFNNEADTPDNFQSRRPNTSFCFLDIRSPGLGDTAMYLCATSRGVEDYEKLFFGSGTQLSVL.